Listed below are T cell receptor beta chains from one sample, sequenced in a study of cytomegalovirus exposure and HLA in healthy donors. The table came from immunoSEQ multiplex PCR; TCRdb's copy has only in-frame clones and leaves some out. Of about 40,000 clones detected, around 68% appear once; the ten largest clones hold around 3.9%. Sequencing was carried out using PBMCs. Receptors were obtained from a man aged 40-49 years in good health and CMV-seronegative. Each CDR3 is given with its conserved first and last residue. A D gene is named only where the DNA matches it firmly. Part of the rows lack a size; the others show once, few, many or a class for expanded clones.

v_call: TRBV6-1
d_call: TRBD1
clone_size: NA
j_call: TRBJ1-6
cdr3_nt: TGTGCCAGCAGTGAGGGACAGGGGAGCTCCTATAATTCACCCCTCCACTTT
cdr3_aa: CASSEGQGSSYNSPLHF

v_call: TRBV7-2
d_call: TRBD1
clone_size: NA
j_call: TRBJ2-7
cdr3_nt: TGTGCCAGCAGCTTTGGGACAGACTACGAGCAGTACTTC
cdr3_aa: CASSFGTDYEQYF

v_call: TRBV7-9
d_call: NA
clone_size: few
j_call: TRBJ1-2
cdr3_nt: TGTGCCAGCAGCTTAGCTCTGAGCACGGGCTACACCTTC
cdr3_aa: CASSLALSTGYTF

v_call: TRBV29-1
d_call: NA
clone_size: NA
j_call: TRBJ2-2
cdr3_nt: TGCAGCGTGAGAGAGGCCCTGAACACCGGGGAGCTGTTTTTT
cdr3_aa: CSVREALNTGELFF

v_call: TRBV6-5
d_call: TRBD1
clone_size: NA
j_call: TRBJ2-5
cdr3_nt: TGTGCCAGCAGCTCCGGCCGGGACAGACGCGAGACCCAGTACTTC
cdr3_aa: CASSSGRDRRETQYF

v_call: TRBV5-1
d_call: NA
clone_size: NA
j_call: TRBJ2-7
cdr3_nt: TGCGCCAGCAGCTTGGACGGGGACGAGCAGTACTTC
cdr3_aa: CASSLDGDEQYF

v_call: TRBV10-3
d_call: TRBD1
clone_size: NA
j_call: TRBJ1-1
cdr3_nt: TGTGCCATCAAGAGGGGGCGCGGGGCTCGCACTGAAGCTTTCTTT
cdr3_aa: CAIKRGRGARTEAFF

v_call: TRBV4-1
d_call: NA
clone_size: NA
j_call: TRBJ1-4
cdr3_nt: TGCGCCAGCAGCCTCGGAGGAGGGTACGGGGAAAAACTGTTTTTT
cdr3_aa: CASSLGGGYGEKLFF

v_call: TRBV7-2
d_call: TRBD2
clone_size: NA
j_call: TRBJ2-5
cdr3_nt: TGTGCCAGCAGCGAGACTAGCGGGAAGTACTTC
cdr3_aa: CASSETSGKYF

v_call: TRBV11-2
d_call: NA
clone_size: NA
j_call: TRBJ1-5
cdr3_nt: TGTGCCAGCAGCTTAGCAGGGATCAATCAGCCCCAGCATTTT
cdr3_aa: CASSLAGINQPQHF

v_call: TRBV2
d_call: NA
clone_size: NA
j_call: TRBJ1-5
cdr3_nt: TGTGCCAGCAGTGATCAGGGGTTGTTGAACCAGCCCCAGCATTTT
cdr3_aa: CASSDQGLLNQPQHF

v_call: TRBV7-9
d_call: TRBD2
clone_size: NA
j_call: TRBJ2-5
cdr3_nt: TGTGCCAGCAGCTTTTCTGTGGGGGGGAAGGAGACCCAGTACTTC
cdr3_aa: CASSFSVGGKETQYF

v_call: TRBV7-8
d_call: TRBD1
clone_size: NA
j_call: TRBJ2-1
cdr3_nt: TGTGCCAGCAGCCCCGACAGGGTACCCACCCTTTCCACCTACAATGAGCAGTTCTTC
cdr3_aa: CASSPDRVPTLSTYNEQFF

v_call: TRBV5-1
d_call: NA
clone_size: NA
j_call: TRBJ1-1
cdr3_nt: TGCGCCAGCAGCGGCCGGGGGAACACTGAAGCTTTCTTT
cdr3_aa: CASSGRGNTEAFF

v_call: TRBV27
d_call: TRBD1
clone_size: NA
j_call: TRBJ2-7
cdr3_nt: TGTGCCAGCAGGCGACAGGGATCCTACGAGCAGTACTTC
cdr3_aa: CASRRQGSYEQYF

v_call: TRBV4-2
d_call: NA
clone_size: NA
j_call: TRBJ1-1
cdr3_nt: TGTGCCAGCAGCCTGTCTATGGACAGCGAAGCTTTCTTT
cdr3_aa: CASSLSMDSEAFF

v_call: TRBV6-1
d_call: TRBD1
clone_size: few
j_call: TRBJ2-1
cdr3_nt: TGTGCCAGCAGTGAAGGACAGGGCAAAGGGTTCTTC
cdr3_aa: CASSEGQGKGFF

v_call: TRBV30
d_call: TRBD1
clone_size: once
j_call: TRBJ1-5
cdr3_nt: TGTGCCTGGAGTGTAAGAGGGGGACAGGGTTTGAATCAGCCCCAGCATTTT
cdr3_aa: CAWSVRGGQGLNQPQHF

v_call: TRBV11-2
d_call: TRBD1
clone_size: NA
j_call: TRBJ2-7
cdr3_nt: TGTGCCAGCTCGACCTGGACAGGGAATTACGAGCAGTACTTC
cdr3_aa: CASSTWTGNYEQYF

v_call: TRBV4-2
d_call: NA
clone_size: NA
j_call: TRBJ1-6
cdr3_nt: TGTGCCAGCAGCCAAGAGACACAGAGCTCCTATAATTCACCCCTCCACTTT
cdr3_aa: CASSQETQSSYNSPLHF

v_call: TRBV28
d_call: NA
clone_size: once
j_call: TRBJ1-4
cdr3_nt: TGTGCCAGCCGCGCACAAGGGGTCGCAGAAAAACTGTTTTTT
cdr3_aa: CASRAQGVAEKLFF

v_call: TRBV13
d_call: TRBD1
clone_size: NA
j_call: TRBJ1-6
cdr3_nt: TGTGCCAGCAGCCCCAGGGGGCAGAGAGGATCACCCCTCCACTTT
cdr3_aa: CASSPRGQRGSPLHF

v_call: TRBV11-3
d_call: TRBD1
clone_size: NA
j_call: TRBJ2-3
cdr3_nt: TGTGCCAGCAGCCTCCCGACAGGGGACCCCAACAGAGATACGCAGTATTTT
cdr3_aa: CASSLPTGDPNRDTQYF

v_call: TRBV4-3
d_call: NA
clone_size: NA
j_call: TRBJ2-7
cdr3_nt: TGCGCCAGCAGCCAACAGGGGTACTCCTACGAGCAGTACTTC
cdr3_aa: CASSQQGYSYEQYF

v_call: TRBV7-9
d_call: TRBD1
clone_size: NA
j_call: TRBJ1-2
cdr3_nt: TGTGCCAGCAGCCAATTCCGGGACAGGTCCTATGGCTACACCTTC
cdr3_aa: CASSQFRDRSYGYTF

v_call: TRBV9
d_call: NA
clone_size: once
j_call: TRBJ2-2
cdr3_nt: TGTGCCAGCAGCGTAACGGGAAACACCGGGGAGCTGTTTTTT
cdr3_aa: CASSVTGNTGELFF

v_call: TRBV28
d_call: NA
clone_size: NA
j_call: TRBJ1-4
cdr3_nt: TGTGCCAGCCGTGACAGGAGGATCAATAATGAAAAACTGTTTTTT
cdr3_aa: CASRDRRINNEKLFF

v_call: TRBV5-1
d_call: NA
clone_size: NA
j_call: TRBJ2-2
cdr3_nt: TGCGCCAGCAGGCTTACCAGGGTTTTGGGCGCCGGGGAGCTGTTTTTT
cdr3_aa: CASRLTRVLGAGELFF

v_call: TRBV19
d_call: TRBD1
clone_size: few
j_call: TRBJ1-4
cdr3_nt: TGTGCCAGTAAGGACAGGCCGGCAACTAATGAAAAACTGTTTTTT
cdr3_aa: CASKDRPATNEKLFF

v_call: TRBV6-5
d_call: NA
clone_size: NA
j_call: TRBJ2-7
cdr3_nt: TGTGCCAGCAGTTATGCGAGTAAACCTTCCTACGAGCAGTACTTC
cdr3_aa: CASSYASKPSYEQYF

v_call: TRBV5-1
d_call: TRBD1
clone_size: NA
j_call: TRBJ2-4
cdr3_nt: TGCGCCAGCAGCCCAGGGGGCTCGGACATTCAGTACTTC
cdr3_aa: CASSPGGSDIQYF

v_call: TRBV6-5
d_call: NA
clone_size: NA
j_call: TRBJ2-3
cdr3_nt: TGTGCCAGCAGTTACTCGGCTTTAGATACGCAGTATTTT
cdr3_aa: CASSYSALDTQYF

v_call: TRBV6-1
d_call: TRBD1
clone_size: NA
j_call: TRBJ1-2
cdr3_nt: TGTGCCAGCAGTGAAGGACAGGGAGTCTATGGCTACACCTTC
cdr3_aa: CASSEGQGVYGYTF

v_call: TRBV7-2
d_call: TRBD2
clone_size: NA
j_call: TRBJ2-3
cdr3_nt: TGTGCCAGCAGCGTTAGCGGGGGGGCCGCGGATACGCAGTATTTT
cdr3_aa: CASSVSGGAADTQYF

v_call: TRBV25-1
d_call: TRBD1
clone_size: NA
j_call: TRBJ2-4
cdr3_nt: TGTGCCAGCAGTGACAGGGGGACCAAAAACATTCAGTACTTC
cdr3_aa: CASSDRGTKNIQYF

v_call: TRBV7-9
d_call: NA
clone_size: NA
j_call: TRBJ1-1
cdr3_nt: TGTGCCAGCAGCCTACAGGGAGCGAAGGGTGAAGCTTTCTTT
cdr3_aa: CASSLQGAKGEAFF

v_call: TRBV18
d_call: NA
clone_size: NA
j_call: TRBJ2-1
cdr3_nt: TGTGCCAGCTCACCCTCCCGTCGCAATGAGCAGTTCTTC
cdr3_aa: CASSPSRRNEQFF

v_call: TRBV7-2
d_call: TRBD1
clone_size: NA
j_call: TRBJ2-7
cdr3_nt: TGTGCCAGCAGCTTAGCAACAGGGGCGCGATCCGTAGAGCAGTACTTC
cdr3_aa: CASSLATGARSVEQYF

v_call: TRBV29-1
d_call: TRBD1
clone_size: NA
j_call: TRBJ1-3
cdr3_nt: TGCAGCGTGGCAGGGGGCTCTGGAAACACCATATATTTT
cdr3_aa: CSVAGGSGNTIYF

v_call: TRBV30
d_call: NA
clone_size: NA
j_call: TRBJ1-5
cdr3_nt: TGTGCCTGGAGTCCGGTAGGGGGGGATCAGCCCCAGCATTTT
cdr3_aa: CAWSPVGGDQPQHF

v_call: TRBV28
d_call: TRBD2
clone_size: NA
j_call: TRBJ2-3
cdr3_nt: TGTGCCAGCAGTTTAATGGCGGGGGGTACAGATACGCAGTATTTT
cdr3_aa: CASSLMAGGTDTQYF

v_call: TRBV30
d_call: TRBD1
clone_size: few
j_call: TRBJ1-6
cdr3_nt: TGTGCCTGGAGTGTTACAGGGGGCTCACCCCTCCACTTT
cdr3_aa: CAWSVTGGSPLHF

v_call: TRBV7-7
d_call: NA
clone_size: once
j_call: TRBJ2-7
cdr3_nt: TGTGCTAGCAGCTTAGGGCTTTCCTACGAGCAGTACTTC
cdr3_aa: CASSLGLSYEQYF

v_call: TRBV19
d_call: TRBD2
clone_size: NA
j_call: TRBJ2-7
cdr3_nt: TGTGCCAGTAGTGCCCGGGGGGCCTACGAGCAGTACTTC
cdr3_aa: CASSARGAYEQYF

v_call: TRBV5-4
d_call: TRBD1
clone_size: few
j_call: TRBJ2-7
cdr3_nt: TGTGCCAGCAGCGGGGACAGCTACGAGCAGTACTTC
cdr3_aa: CASSGDSYEQYF